This TCR beta chain was captured in a study of T cells in Graves' hyperthyroidism and ophthalmopathy. With a duration under 2 months, the hyperthyroidism was newly diagnosed in patients aged 18 to 65. This CDR3 comprises 13 residues. The germline V gene encodes CDR1 SNHLY and CDR2 FYNNEI. With 7 bases removed from V and 0 bases from J, the gap between germline ends came to 10 bases. The study, taken as a whole, reports: Ophthalmopathy was separated from stable hyperthyroidism by a 13 V-J model.

The source material, RNA transcripts, was used to amplify TCR beta CDR3 regions. During a first-round RT-PCR of the TCR CDR3, the HTBI primer set was used. TCRdb called the multiplex PCR reads again in MiXCR, with one record for every CDR3 protein. This table has around 620,000 distinct CDR3 sequences, about a sixth appearing once. This clonotype was picked up many times. The antigen remains undetermined. Specimen: blood. V and J are TRBV2 and TRBJ2-7; D ambiguous. The TCR comes from a woman in her thirties with Graves' hyperthyroidism. As DNA, the CDR3 is TGTGCCAGCATGGGCAGAAGCTCCTACGAGCAGTACTTC. It is translated as CASMGRSSYEQYF.